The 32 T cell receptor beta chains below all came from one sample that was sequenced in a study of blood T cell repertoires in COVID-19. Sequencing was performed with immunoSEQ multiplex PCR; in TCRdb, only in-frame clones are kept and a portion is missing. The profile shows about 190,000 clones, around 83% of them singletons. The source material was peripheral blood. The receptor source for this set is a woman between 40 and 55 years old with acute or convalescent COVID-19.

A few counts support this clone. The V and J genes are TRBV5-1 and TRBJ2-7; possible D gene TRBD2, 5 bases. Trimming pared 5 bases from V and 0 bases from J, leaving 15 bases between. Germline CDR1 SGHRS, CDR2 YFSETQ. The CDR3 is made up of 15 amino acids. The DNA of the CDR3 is TGCGCCAGCAGACCAGCGGCCAGTAGCTCCTACGAGCAGTACTTC. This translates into CASRPAASSSYEQYF.

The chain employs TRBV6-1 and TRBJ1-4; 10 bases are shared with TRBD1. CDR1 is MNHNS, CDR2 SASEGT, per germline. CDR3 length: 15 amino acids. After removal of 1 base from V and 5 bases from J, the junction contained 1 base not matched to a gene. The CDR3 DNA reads TGTGCCAGCAGTGAAGAGACAGGGGGCAATGAAAAACTGTTTTTT. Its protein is CASSEETGGNEKLFF.

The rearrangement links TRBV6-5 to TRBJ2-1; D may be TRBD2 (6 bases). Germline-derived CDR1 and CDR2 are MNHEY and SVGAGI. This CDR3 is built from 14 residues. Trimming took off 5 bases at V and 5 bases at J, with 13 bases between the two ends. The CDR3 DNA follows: TGTGCCAGCAGTCTGGGGGGAGCGAACAATGAGCAGTTCTTC. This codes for CASSLGGANNEQFF.

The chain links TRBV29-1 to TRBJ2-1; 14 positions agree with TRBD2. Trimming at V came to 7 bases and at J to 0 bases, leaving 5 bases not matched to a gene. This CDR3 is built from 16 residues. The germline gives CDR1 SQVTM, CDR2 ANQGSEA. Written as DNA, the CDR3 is TGCAGCGCTCGGACTAGCGGGGGGTTCTCCTACAATGAGCAGTTCTTC. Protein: CSARTSGGFSYNEQFF.

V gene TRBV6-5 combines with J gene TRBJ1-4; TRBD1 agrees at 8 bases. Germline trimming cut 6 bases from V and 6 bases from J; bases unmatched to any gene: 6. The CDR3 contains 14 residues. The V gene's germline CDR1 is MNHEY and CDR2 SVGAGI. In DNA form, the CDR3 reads TGTGCCAGCAGATGGACAGGGTCAGATGAAAAACTGTTTTTT. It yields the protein CASRWTGSDEKLFF.

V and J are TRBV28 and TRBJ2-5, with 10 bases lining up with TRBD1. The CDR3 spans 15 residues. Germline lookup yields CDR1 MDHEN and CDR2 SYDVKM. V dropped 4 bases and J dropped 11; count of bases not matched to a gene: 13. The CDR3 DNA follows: TGTGCCAGCAGTTCGTCGACAGGGGGCGCGGAGTCTCAGTACTTC. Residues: CASSSSTGGAESQYF. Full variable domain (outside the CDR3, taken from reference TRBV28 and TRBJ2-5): DVKVTQSSRYLVKRTGEKVFLECVQDMDHENMFWYRQDPGLGLRLIYFSYDVKMKEKGDIPEGYSVSREKKERFSLILESASTNQTSMYLCASSSSTGGAESQYFGPGTRLLVL.

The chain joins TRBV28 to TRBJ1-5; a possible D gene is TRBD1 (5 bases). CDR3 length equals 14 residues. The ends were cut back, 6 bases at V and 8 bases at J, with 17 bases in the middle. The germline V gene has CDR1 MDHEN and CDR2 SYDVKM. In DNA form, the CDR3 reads TGTGCCAGCAGGGTGACAGACGCTGTGGAGCCCCAGCATTTT. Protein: CASRVTDAVEPQHF. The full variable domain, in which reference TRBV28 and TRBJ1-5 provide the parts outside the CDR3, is DVKVTQSSRYLVKRTGEKVFLECVQDMDHENMFWYRQDPGLGLRLIYFSYDVKMKEKGDIPEGYSVSREKKERFSLILESASTNQTSMYLCASRVTDAVEPQHFGDGTRLSIL.

Here the CDR3 reads CASSASSGTTSSGANVLTF. CDR3 coding DNA: TGTGCCAGCAGCGCATCGTCAGGGACAACTAGCTCTGGGGCCAACGTCCTGACTTTC. This chain joins TRBV7-9 and TRBJ2-6; possibly TRBD1 for D (6 bases). The ends were cut back, 5 bases at V and 0 bases at J, with 20 bases in the middle. This CDR3 contains 19 residues. Per the germline V gene, CDR1 is SEHNR and CDR2 is FQNEAQ (reference sequence).

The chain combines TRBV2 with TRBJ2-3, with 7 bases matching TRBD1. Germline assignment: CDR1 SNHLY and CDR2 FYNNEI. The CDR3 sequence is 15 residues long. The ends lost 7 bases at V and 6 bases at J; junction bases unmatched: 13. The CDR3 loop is CASTYDRVSKDTQYF. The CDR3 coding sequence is TGTGCCAGCACCTATGACAGGGTATCTAAGGATACGCAGTATTTT.

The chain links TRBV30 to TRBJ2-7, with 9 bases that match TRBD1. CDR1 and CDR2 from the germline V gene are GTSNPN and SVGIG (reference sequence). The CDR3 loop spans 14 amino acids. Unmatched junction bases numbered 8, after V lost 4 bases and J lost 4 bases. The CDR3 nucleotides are TGTGCCTGGAACGGGGACAGGGAGTCGTACGAGCAGTACTTC. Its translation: CAWNGDRESYEQYF.

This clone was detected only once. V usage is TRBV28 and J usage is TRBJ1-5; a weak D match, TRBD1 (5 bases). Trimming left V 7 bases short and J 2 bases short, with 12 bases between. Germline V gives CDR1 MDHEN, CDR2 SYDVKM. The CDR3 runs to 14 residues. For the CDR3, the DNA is TGTGCCAGCACCAGACAGAGGCGCAATCAGCCCCAGCATTTT. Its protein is CASTRQRRNQPQHF.

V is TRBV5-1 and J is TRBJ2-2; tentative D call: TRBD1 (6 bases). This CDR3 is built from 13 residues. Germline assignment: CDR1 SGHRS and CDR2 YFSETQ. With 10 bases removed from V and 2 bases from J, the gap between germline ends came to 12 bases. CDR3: CAPEDSNTGELFF. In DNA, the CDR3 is TGCGCCCCCGAGGACAGCAACACCGGGGAGCTGTTTTTT.

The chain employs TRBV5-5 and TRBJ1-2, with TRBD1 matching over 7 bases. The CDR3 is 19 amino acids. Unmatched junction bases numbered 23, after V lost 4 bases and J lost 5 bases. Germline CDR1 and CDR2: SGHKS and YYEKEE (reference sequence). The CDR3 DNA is TGTGCCAGCAGCCCGGGGGCAGGGGGGAGCCTCCGGGGTATATATGGCTACACCTTC. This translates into CASSPGAGGSLRGIYGYTF.

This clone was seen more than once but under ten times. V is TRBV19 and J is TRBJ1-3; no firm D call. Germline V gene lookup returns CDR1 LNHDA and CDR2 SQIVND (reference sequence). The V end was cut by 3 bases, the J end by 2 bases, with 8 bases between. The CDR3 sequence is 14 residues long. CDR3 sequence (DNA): TGTGCCAGTAGTATGAGGCCTACTGGAAACACCATATATTTT. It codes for CASSMRPTGNTIYF.

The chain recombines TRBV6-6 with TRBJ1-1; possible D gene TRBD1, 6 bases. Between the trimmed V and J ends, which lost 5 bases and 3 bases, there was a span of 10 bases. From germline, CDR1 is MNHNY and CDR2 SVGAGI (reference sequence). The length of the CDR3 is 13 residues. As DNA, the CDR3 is TGTGCCAGCAGTCCGGACAGAGACACTGAAGCTTTCTTT. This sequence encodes CASSPDRDTEAFF.

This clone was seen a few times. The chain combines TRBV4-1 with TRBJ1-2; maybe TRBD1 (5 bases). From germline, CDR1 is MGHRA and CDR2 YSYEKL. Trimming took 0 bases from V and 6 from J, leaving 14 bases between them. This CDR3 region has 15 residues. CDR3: CASSQDLAGGNGYTF. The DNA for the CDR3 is TGCGCCAGCAGCCAAGATCTGGCGGGGGGGAATGGCTACACCTTC.

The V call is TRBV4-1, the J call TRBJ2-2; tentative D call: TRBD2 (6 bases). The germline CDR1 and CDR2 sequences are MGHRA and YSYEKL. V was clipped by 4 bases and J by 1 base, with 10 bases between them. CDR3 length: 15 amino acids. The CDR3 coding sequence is TGCGCCAGCAGCCCCCGGGACTGGAACACCGGGGAGCTGTTTTTT. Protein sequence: CASSPRDWNTGELFF.

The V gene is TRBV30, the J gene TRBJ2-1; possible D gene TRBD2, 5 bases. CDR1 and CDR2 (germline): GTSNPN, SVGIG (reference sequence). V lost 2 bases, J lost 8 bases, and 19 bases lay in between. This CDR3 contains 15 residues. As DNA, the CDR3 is TGTGCCTGGAGTCTGGGGTCTAGCAGGTCGGATGAGCAGTTCTTC. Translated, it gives CAWSLGSSRSDEQFF. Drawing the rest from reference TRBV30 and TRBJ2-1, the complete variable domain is SQTIHQWPATLVQPVGSPLSLECTVEGTSNPNLYWYRQAAGRGLQLLFYSVGIGQISSEVPQNLSASRPQDRQFILSSKKLLLSDSGFYLCAWSLGSSRSDEQFFGPGTRLTVL.

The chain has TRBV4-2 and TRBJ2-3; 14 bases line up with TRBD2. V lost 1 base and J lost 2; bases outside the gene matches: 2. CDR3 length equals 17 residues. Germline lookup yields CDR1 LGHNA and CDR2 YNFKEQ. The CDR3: CASSQGLAGGITDTQYF. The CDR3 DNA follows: TGTGCCAGCAGCCAAGGACTAGCGGGGGGGATCACAGATACGCAGTATTTT.

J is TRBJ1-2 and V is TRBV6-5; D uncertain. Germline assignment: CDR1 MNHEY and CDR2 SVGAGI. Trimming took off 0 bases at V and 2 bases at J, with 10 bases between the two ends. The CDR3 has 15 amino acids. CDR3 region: CASSYSTAPNYGYTF. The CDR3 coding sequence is TGTGCCAGCAGTTACTCGACTGCCCCCAACTATGGCTACACCTTC.

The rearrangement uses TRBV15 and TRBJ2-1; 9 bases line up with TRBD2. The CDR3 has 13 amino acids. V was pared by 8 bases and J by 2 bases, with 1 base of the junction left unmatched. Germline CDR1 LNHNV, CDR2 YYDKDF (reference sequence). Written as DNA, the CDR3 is TGTGCCACCGGCGGGGGGGCCTACAATGAGCAGTTCTTC. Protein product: CATGGGAYNEQFF.

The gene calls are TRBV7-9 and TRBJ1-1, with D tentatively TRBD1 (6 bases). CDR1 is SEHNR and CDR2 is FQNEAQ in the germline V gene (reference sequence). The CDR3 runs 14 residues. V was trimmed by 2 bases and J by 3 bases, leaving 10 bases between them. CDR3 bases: TGTGCCAGCAGCTTAAGGGGGAGGGACACTGAAGCTTTCTTT. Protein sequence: CASSLRGRDTEAFF.

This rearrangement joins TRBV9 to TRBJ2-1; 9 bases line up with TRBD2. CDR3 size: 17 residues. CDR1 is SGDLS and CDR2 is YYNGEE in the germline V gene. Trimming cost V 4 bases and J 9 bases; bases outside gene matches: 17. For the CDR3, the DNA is TGTGCCAGCAGCACCTCGACGAGTAGCGGGAGTAGCGGTGAGCAGTTCTTC. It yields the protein CASSTSTSSGSSGEQFF.

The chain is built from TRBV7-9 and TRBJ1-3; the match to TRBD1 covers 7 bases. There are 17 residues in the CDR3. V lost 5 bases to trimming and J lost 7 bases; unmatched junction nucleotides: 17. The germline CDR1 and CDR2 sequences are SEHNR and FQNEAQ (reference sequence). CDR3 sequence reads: CASSLTGTAPVGNTIYF. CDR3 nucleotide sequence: TGTGCCAGCAGCCTAACGGGGACAGCCCCTGTGGGGAACACCATATATTTT.

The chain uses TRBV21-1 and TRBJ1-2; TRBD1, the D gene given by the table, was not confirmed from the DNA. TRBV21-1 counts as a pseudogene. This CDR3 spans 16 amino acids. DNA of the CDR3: TGTGCCAGCAGCAAAAAATTGGGTAGGGGAAGGAATGGCTACACCTTC. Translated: CASSKKLGRGRNGYTF.

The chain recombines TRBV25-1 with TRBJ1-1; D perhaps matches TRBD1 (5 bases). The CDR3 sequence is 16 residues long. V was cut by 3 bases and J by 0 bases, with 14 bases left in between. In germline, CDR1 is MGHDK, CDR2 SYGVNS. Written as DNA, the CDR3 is TGTGCCAGCAGTGACCCCTCGGCAGGGTTGAACACTGAAGCTTTCTTT. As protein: CASSDPSAGLNTEAFF.

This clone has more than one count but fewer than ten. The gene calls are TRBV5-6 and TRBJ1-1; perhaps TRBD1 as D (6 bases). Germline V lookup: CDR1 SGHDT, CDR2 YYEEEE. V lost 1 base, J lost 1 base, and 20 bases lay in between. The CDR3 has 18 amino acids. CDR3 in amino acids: CASSLKGYYRVANTEAFF. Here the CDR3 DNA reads TGTGCCAGCAGCTTGAAGGGTTATTACAGGGTGGCGAACACTGAAGCTTTCTTT.

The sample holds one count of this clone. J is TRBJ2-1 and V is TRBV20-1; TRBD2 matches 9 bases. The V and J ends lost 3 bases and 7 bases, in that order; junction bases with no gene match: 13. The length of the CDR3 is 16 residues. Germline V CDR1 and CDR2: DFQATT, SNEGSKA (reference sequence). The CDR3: CSASGGPGTSQNEQFF. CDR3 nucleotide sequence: TGCAGTGCTAGTGGGGGACCCGGGACTAGCCAGAATGAGCAGTTCTTC.

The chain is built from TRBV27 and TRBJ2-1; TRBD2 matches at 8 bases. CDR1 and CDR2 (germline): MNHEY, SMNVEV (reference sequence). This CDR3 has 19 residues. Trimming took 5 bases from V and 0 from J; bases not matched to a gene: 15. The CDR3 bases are TGTGCCAGCAGTCTTATTCAAAATAGCGGGACCTACTCCTACAATGAGCAGTTCTTC. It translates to CASSLIQNSGTYSYNEQFF.

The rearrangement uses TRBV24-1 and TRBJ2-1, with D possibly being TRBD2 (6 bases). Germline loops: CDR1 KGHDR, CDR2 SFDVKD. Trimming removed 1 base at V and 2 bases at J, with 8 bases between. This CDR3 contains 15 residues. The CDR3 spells CATSDFSGTYNEQFF. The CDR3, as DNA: TGTGCCACCAGTGATTTTAGCGGCACCTACAATGAGCAGTTCTTC.

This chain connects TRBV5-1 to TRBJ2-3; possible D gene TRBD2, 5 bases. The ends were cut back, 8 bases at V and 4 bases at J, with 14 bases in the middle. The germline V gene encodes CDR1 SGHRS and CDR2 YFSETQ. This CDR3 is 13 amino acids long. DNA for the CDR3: TGCGCCAGTTCCGTTGGGAGTGCAGATACGCAGTATTTT. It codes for CASSVGSADTQYF.

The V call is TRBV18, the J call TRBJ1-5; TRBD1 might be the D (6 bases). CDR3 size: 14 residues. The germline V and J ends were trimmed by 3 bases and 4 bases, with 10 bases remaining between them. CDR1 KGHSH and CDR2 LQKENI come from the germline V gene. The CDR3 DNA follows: TGTGCCAGCTCACCCGGACAGCCGAATCAGCCCCAGCATTTT. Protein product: CASSPGQPNQPQHF. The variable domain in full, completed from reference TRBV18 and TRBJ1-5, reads NAGVMQNPRHLVRRRGQEARLRCSPMKGHSHVYWYRQLPEEGLKFMVYLQKENIIDESGMPKERFSAEFPKEGPSILRIQQVVRGDSAAYFCASSPGQPNQPQHFGDGTRLSIL.